The 20 T cell receptor beta chains below come from one sample, sequenced in a study of cytomegalovirus exposure and HLA in healthy donors. In the PCR, 60 Vbeta and 13 Jbeta primers were used. Sequenced by immunoSEQ multiplex PCR; TCRdb stores in-frame clones only, minus some. The sample holds some 150,000 clones, roughly three quarters seen once. Sequencing input: PBMCs. These receptors were collected from a male donor in good health and CMV-seronegative.

The rearrangement joins TRBV11-2 to TRBJ1-1, with D possibly being TRBD1 (5 bases). The CDR3 consists of 16 residues. Trimming stripped 4 bases from V and 1 base from J, with 16 bases between. Germline V gene lookup returns CDR1 SGHAT and CDR2 FQNNGV. The CDR3 DNA reads as TGTGCCAGCAGCTCCAGAGCCGGACACGGGAACACTGAAGCTTTCTTT. Translating gives CASSSRAGHGNTEAFF. Full variable domain (missing parts from reference TRBV11-2 and TRBJ1-1): EAGVAQSPRYKIIEKRQSVAFWCNPISGHATLYWYQQILGQGPKLLIQFQNNGVVDDSQLPKDRFSAERLKGVDSTLKIQPAKLEDSAVYLCASSSRAGHGNTEAFFGQGTRLTVV.

The chain uses TRBV7-2 and TRBJ2-7; 9 bases agree with TRBD1. The CDR3 has 15 residues. Trimming took 0 bases from V and 7 from J; bases not matched to a gene: 7. Germline V lookup: CDR1 SGHTA, CDR2 FQGNSA. CDR3 in DNA: TGTGCCAGCAGCTTAGCGGGGACAGGGACTGGGGAGCAGTACTTC. It is translated as CASSLAGTGTGEQYF.

The chain carries TRBV7-9 and TRBJ1-4, with 7 nucleotides matching TRBD1. In germline, CDR1 is SEHNR, CDR2 FQNEAQ (reference sequence). The CDR3 consists of 15 residues. Trimming took 7 bases from V and 6 from J; bases not matched to a gene: 11. CDR3 coding DNA: TGTGCCAGCACCAAATGGACAGGAGTCGATGAAAAACTGTTTTTT. It is translated as CASTKWTGVDEKLFF.

The gene calls are TRBV7-3 and TRBJ2-5, with D unresolved. This CDR3 is 13 amino acids long. V was trimmed by 4 bases and J by 3 bases, leaving 9 bases between them. CDR1 SGHTA and CDR2 FQGTGA come from the germline V gene. CDR3 nucleotides: TGTGCCAGCAGCTCCGGGTCCAAAGAGACCCAGTACTTC. It specifies CASSSGSKETQYF. The whole variable domain, filled in from reference TRBV7-3 and TRBJ2-5, reads GAGVSQTPSNKVTEKGKYVELRCDPISGHTALYWYRQSLGQGPEFLIYFQGTGAADDSGLPNDRFFAVRPEGSVSTLKIQRTERGDSAVYLCASSSGSKETQYFGPGTRLLVL.

The chain joins TRBV5-4 to TRBJ2-2, with TRBD1 matching 9 bases. The CDR3 extends over 17 amino acids. Per germline, CDR1 SGHNT and CDR2 YYREEE (reference sequence). V was pared by 4 bases and J by 7 bases, with 14 bases of the junction left unmatched. The DNA for the CDR3 is TGTGCCAGCAGCCTAATATCCGGGACAGGGAGGGGCGGGGAGCTGTTTTTT. This sequence encodes CASSLISGTGRGGELFF.

The chain links TRBV6-4 to TRBJ2-6, with D maybe TRBD1 (6 bases). CDR3 length equals 16 residues. With 4 bases removed from V and 0 bases from J, the gap between germline ends came to 10 bases. CDR1 and CDR2 from the germline V gene are MRHNA and SNTAGT. DNA of the CDR3: TGTGCCAGCAGTGGACAGGTTACCTCTGGGGCCAACGTCCTGACTTTC. Translating it yields CASSGQVTSGANVLTF.

This chain's CDR3 is CASRITGSNQPQHF. DNA for the CDR3: TGTGCCAGCAGAATTACGGGAAGCAATCAGCCCCAGCATTTT. This chain uses TRBV27 with TRBJ1-5, with no clear D. V was shortened by 6 bases and J by 1 base, with 10 bases between the two germline ends. Germline CDR1 and CDR2: MNHEY and SMNVEV (reference sequence). There are 14 residues in the CDR3.

V is TRBV30 and J is TRBJ2-3; 8 bases fit TRBD2. Trimming removed 2 bases from V and 4 bases from J; junction bases left unmatched: 5. The germline V gene encodes CDR1 GTSNPN and CDR2 SVGIG (reference sequence). CDR3 length equals 14 residues. For the CDR3, the DNA is TGTGCCTGGAGTCTCCGGGGGGGGGCAGATACGCAGTATTTT. Translating it yields CAWSLRGGADTQYF.

This CDR3 is CASSLGQGIDTQYF. The CDR3, as DNA: TGCGCCAGCAGCTTGGGACAGGGGATAGATACGCAGTATTTT. J is TRBJ2-3 and V is TRBV5-1, with 8 positions matching TRBD1. V lost 0 bases and J lost 5; bases outside the gene matches: 2. Germline lookup yields CDR1 SGHRS and CDR2 YFSETQ. The CDR3 is made up of 14 amino acids.

J is TRBJ2-7 and V is TRBV30; 7 nucleotides agree with TRBD2. Germline values: CDR1 GTSNPN, CDR2 SVGIG (reference sequence). The CDR3 runs to 13 residues. The ends lost 0 bases at V and 6 bases at J; junction bases unmatched: 5. For the CDR3, the DNA is TGTGCCTGGAGTGTTTTTGGGGGGGTCGAGCAGTACTTC. Translation: CAWSVFGGVEQYF. The variable domain in full, completed from reference TRBV30 and TRBJ2-7, reads SQTIHQWPATLVQPVGSPLSLECTVEGTSNPNLYWYRQAAGRGLQLLFYSVGIGQISSEVPQNLSASRPQDRQFILSSKKLLLSDSGFYLCAWSVFGGVEQYFGPGTRLTVT.

This clone has just one count. The V call is TRBV5-1, the J call TRBJ2-3; D remains unclear. The CDR3 contains 15 residues. V dropped 5 bases and J dropped 0 bases, with 13 bases sitting between them. Germline V gene lookup returns CDR1 SGHRS and CDR2 YFSETQ. CDR3 nucleotides: TGCGCCAGCAGTCCGCCCAACCTAAGCACAGATACGCAGTATTTT. As protein: CASSPPNLSTDTQYF.

The chain carries TRBV14 and TRBJ1-1; 9 nucleotides agree with TRBD1. The length of the CDR3 is 15 residues. Germline values: CDR1 SGHDN, CDR2 FVKESK. J gave up 1 base and V 2 bases, and 2 bases lay outside the gene matches. This CDR3 reads CASSQLGQGNTEAFF. CDR3 sequence (DNA): TGTGCCAGCAGCCAATTGGGACAGGGGAACACTGAAGCTTTCTTT.

In this sample, this clone turned up a few times. The V and J genes are TRBV4-3 and TRBJ2-1; tentative D call: TRBD2 (7 bases). Germline V gene data show CDR1 as LGHNA and CDR2 as YSLEER. This CDR3 has 16 residues. V lost 6 bases and J 1 base, leaving 16 bases between the germline ends. The CDR3 protein is CASSGQRGWSYNEQFF. CDR3 DNA: TGCGCCAGCAGTGGACAGCGGGGCTGGTCCTACAATGAGCAGTTCTTC.

This chain connects TRBV14 to TRBJ1-6; the D gene is possibly TRBD1 (6 bases). V lost 3 bases and J 3 bases, leaving 15 bases between the germline ends. There are 17 residues in the CDR3. CDR1 is SGHDN and CDR2 is FVKESK in the germline V gene. CDR3 DNA sequence: TGTGCCAGCAGCCATCGGACAGCCCCATACTATAATTCACCCCTCCACTTT. Its translation: CASSHRTAPYYNSPLHF.

In its sample, this clone was seen once. This chain joins TRBV18 and TRBJ1-1; 10 bases are a match to TRBD1. The ends lost 6 bases at V and 6 bases at J; junction bases unmatched: 7. CDR3 size: 14 residues. Germline CDR1 reads KGHSH; CDR2 reads LQKENI. The CDR3: CASSPGTGEAEAFF. The CDR3 bases are TGTGCCAGCTCTCCCGGGACAGGGGAGGCTGAAGCTTTCTTT.

The chain couples TRBV5-1 to TRBJ2-5; 7 bases match TRBD1. This CDR3 spans 14 amino acids. Germline CDR1 and CDR2: SGHRS and YFSETQ. V was clipped by 3 bases and J by 9 bases; unmatched bases: 11. CDR3 coding DNA: TGCGCCAGCAGCTCGAGTCCGACAGGGAAGGCCCAGTACTTC. Amino acid sequence: CASSSSPTGKAQYF.

This chain joins TRBV6-5 and TRBJ1-3, with D tentatively TRBD1 (5 bases). Looked up from germline, CDR1 is MNHEY and CDR2 is SVGAGI. With 6 bases removed from V and 2 bases from J, the gap between germline ends came to 11 bases. The CDR3 has 14 amino acids. CDR3 DNA sequence: TGTGCCAGCAGCAAGACAGATGCTGGAAACACCATATATTTT. Translated, it gives CASSKTDAGNTIYF.

CDR3 coding DNA: TGTGCCAGCAGTGAGGACAGGCAAGAGACCCAGTACTTC. It yields the protein CASSEDRQETQYF. The V and J genes are TRBV2 and TRBJ2-5; 7 nucleotides agree with TRBD1. The CDR3 consists of 13 residues. V trimming: 3 bases; J trimming: 2 bases; junction bases outside the gene matches: 0. Germline V CDR1 and CDR2: SNHLY, FYNNEI. The full variable domain, completed using reference TRBV2 and TRBJ2-5, is EPEVTQTPSHQVTQMGQEVILRCVPISNHLYFYWYRQILGQKVEFLVSFYNNEISEKSEIFDDQFSVERPDGSNFTLKIRSTKLEDSAMYFCASSEDRQETQYFGPGTRLLVL.

This chain links TRBV5-1 with TRBJ1-2; 10 bases fit TRBD1. The V segment lost 3 bases and the J segment 5 bases; nucleotides outside the gene matches: 13. Germline V CDR1 and CDR2: SGHRS, YFSETQ. This CDR3 region has 17 residues. CDR3 sequence (DNA): TGCGCCAGCAGCTCCACCGGGACAGGGGTCATAGATTATGGCTACACCTTC. Amino acid sequence: CASSSTGTGVIDYGYTF.

Points on this clone: The germline gene is not matched at one end of the junction; a read error may be the cause. The rearrangement uses TRBV11-3 and TRBJ2-2; D is unclear. Germline V gives CDR1 SGHNT, CDR2 YENEEA. The CDR3 extends over 17 amino acids. CDR3 amino acids: CASSIDTRYSNTGELFF. CDR3 DNA: TGTGCCAGCAGCATAGATACCCGATACTCGAACACCGGGGAGCTGTTTTTT.